This passage covers 5 T cell receptor beta chains from one sample sequenced in a study of vaccination and CD4 T cells after COVID-19. Sequence data for DNA of cultured CD4+ T cells were generated by the Oncomine TCR Beta short-read assay. MiXCR, run by TCRdb on the PCR reads, gives a single entry per CDR3 protein. The sample has about 13,000 distinct CDR3 sequences, around 74% seen once. Which antigens these TCRs recognize remains unknown. Treatment in this sample: roughly 10-day PBMC culture with coronavirus spike peptide pools or control peptides (ViraFEST assay). The source material was CD4+ T cells from blood, cultured in vitro. These receptors came from a human donor who had recovered from COVID-19.

This sequence joins TRBV25-1 and TRBJ1-1; the D is unclear. This CDR3 comprises 14 residues. Germline V CDR1 and CDR2: MGHDK, SYGVNS. Trimming took off 1 base at V and 8 bases at J, with 14 bases between the two ends. CDR3: CASSESLPWKEAFF. The CDR3 nucleotides are TGTGCCAGCAGTGAATCCCTCCCCTGGAAGGAAGCTTTCTTT.

This clonotype was picked up one time. The chain couples TRBV7-8 to TRBJ1-2; D is possibly TRBD1 (5 bases). Germline V lookup: CDR1 SGHVS, CDR2 FQNEAQ. Trimming removed 5 bases from V and 3 bases from J, with 13 bases in between. This CDR3 region has 14 residues. CDR3 coding DNA: TGTGCCAGCAGCCCCCGGCAGGGACACTATGGCTACACCTTC. It translates to CASSPRQGHYGYTF.

This clonotype was counted between two and nine times. The V gene is TRBV15, the J gene TRBJ1-4; D perhaps matches TRBD1 (5 bases). Trimming took off 3 bases at V and 6 bases at J, with 17 bases between the two ends. The CDR3 is 16 residues long. CDR1 and CDR2 (germline): LNHNV, YYDKDF (reference sequence). This CDR3 reads CATSSHRGVGDEKLFF. The CDR3, as DNA: TGTGCCACCAGCAGCCACAGAGGGGTTGGGGATGAAAAACTGTTTTTT.

The V and J genes are TRBV19 and TRBJ1-2, with TRBD1 identical over 8 bases. The CDR3 has 13 amino acids. The V segment lost 8 bases and the J segment 0 bases; nucleotides outside the gene matches: 2. CDR1 LNHDA and CDR2 SQIVND come from the germline V gene (reference sequence). For the CDR3, the DNA is TGTGCCAGTGAGGGACAGGCTAACTATGGCTACACCTTC. Its protein product is CASEGQANYGYTF.

This clonotype was recorded a few times. The chain joins TRBV6-1 to TRBJ2-7; D is unresolved. Trimming left V 9 bases short and J 3 bases short, with 15 bases between. Per germline, CDR1 MNHNS and CDR2 SASEGT. This CDR3 is 13 amino acids long. CDR3 sequence (DNA): TGTGCCAGTACCTTACAGTTTCGCTACGAGCAGTACTTC. The encoded protein is CASTLQFRYEQYF.